The entry below describes one T cell receptor (beta chain). The antigen is unknown. The source of the sample is a study of cytomegalovirus exposure and HLA in healthy donors. Study summary: The Caucasian-associated ancestry cluster held more than 80% of around 380 genotyped donors. General observations from the study: Per a prior analysis, the majority of TCR beta V segments were productive roughly 87% or roughly 30% of the time.

This PCR relied on a set of 60 Vbeta primers and 13 Jbeta primers. Clones were read by immunoSEQ multiplex PCR, and TCRdb kept only the in-frame ones, dropping some. The data show some 160,000 clones, 75% to 90% seen once. V was clipped by 3 bases and J by 13 bases, with 16 bases between them. CDR3 length: 12 amino acids. Germline CDR1 and CDR2: SGDLS and YYNGEE. The chain employs TRBV9 and TRBJ1-1; D is undetermined. The receptor comes from a woman in her late teens or twenties in good health and CMV-seronegative. Sequencing was carried out using PBMCs. The CDR3 loop reads CASSDREKLVFF. In DNA, the CDR3 is TGTGCCAGCAGCGACCGAGAGAAGCTAGTTTTCTTT. The full variable domain, its missing parts supplied by reference TRBV9 and TRBJ1-1, is DSGVTQTPKHLITATGQRVTLRCSPRSGDLSVYWYQQSLDQGLQFLIQYYNGEERAKGNILERFSAQQFPDLHSELNLSSLELGDSALYFCASSDREKLVFFGQGTRLTVV.